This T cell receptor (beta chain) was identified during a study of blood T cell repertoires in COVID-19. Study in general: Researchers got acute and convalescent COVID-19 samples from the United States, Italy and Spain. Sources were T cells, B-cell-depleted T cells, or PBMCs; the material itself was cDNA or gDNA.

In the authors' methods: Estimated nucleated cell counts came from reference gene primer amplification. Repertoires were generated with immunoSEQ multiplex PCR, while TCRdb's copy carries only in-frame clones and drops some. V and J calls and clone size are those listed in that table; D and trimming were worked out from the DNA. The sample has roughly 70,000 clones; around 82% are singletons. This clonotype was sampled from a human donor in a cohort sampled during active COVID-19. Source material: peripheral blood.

CDR3: CASSYSDREAGANVLTF. For the CDR3, the DNA is TGTGCCAGCAGTTACTCGGACAGGGAGGCTGGGGCCAACGTCCTGACTTTC. The V and J genes are TRBV28 and TRBJ2-6; 8 bases match TRBD1. The CDR3 runs to 17 residues. The ends lost 4 bases at V and 2 bases at J; junction bases unmatched: 7. CDR1 MDHEN and CDR2 SYDVKM come from the germline V gene.